Below are 8 T cell receptor beta chains sequenced from a single sample in a study of shared clonotypes between healthy human individuals. Here immunoSEQ multiplex PCR was the method, and the copy in TCRdb shows in-frame clones only, minus some. The sample records fewer than 550,000 clones, about 75% being singletons. Sequenced material: PBMCs. These receptors were collected from a woman aged 40 to 55 in good health. Some clones in this sample may be carry-over from other donors' samples.

For the CDR3, the DNA is TGTGCCAGCAGGGCCATGGGGGGGCCAAATGAAAAACTGTTTTTT. Translated: CASRAMGGPNEKLFF. V is TRBV2 and J is TRBJ1-4, with a weak D call TRBD1 (6 bases). This CDR3 has 15 amino acids. Trimming took off 6 bases at V and 5 bases at J, with 16 bases between the two ends. Per the germline V gene, CDR1 is SNHLY and CDR2 is FYNNEI.

This clone was picked up one time. V usage is TRBV5-1 and J usage is TRBJ1-1; TRBD1 is a possible D gene (5 bases). V lost 4 bases and J 1 base, leaving 17 bases between the germline ends. This CDR3 contains 16 residues. Germline assignment: CDR1 SGHRS and CDR2 YFSETQ. CDR3 bases: TGCGCCAGCAGCCCCCGGGGGGAGCGGGAGAACACTGAAGCTTTCTTT. This translates into CASSPRGERENTEAFF.

The V and J genes are TRBV28 and TRBJ1-2; D call uncertain. The CDR3 covers 14 residues. V gave up 7 bases and J gave up 4 bases, with 16 bases separating them. CDR1 and CDR2 from the germline V gene are MDHEN and SYDVKM. CDR3 loop: CASKDGQRIYGYTF. CDR3 DNA sequence: TGTGCCAGCAAGGATGGTCAGAGGATCTATGGCTACACCTTC.

The chain carries TRBV5-1 and TRBJ2-2, with 9 bases matching TRBD1. The V gene end was trimmed by 2 bases and the J gene end by 6 bases; junction bases not matched to a gene: 11. Germline V gives CDR1 SGHRS, CDR2 YFSETQ. CDR3 length: 17 residues. CDR3 in amino acids: CASSLNRDREVPGELFF. CDR3 coding DNA: TGCGCCAGCAGCTTAAACCGGGACAGGGAAGTTCCCGGGGAGCTGTTTTTT.

V is TRBV7-3 and J is TRBJ2-1; 7 nucleotides match TRBD2. The trim removed 1 base at V and 7 bases at J, leaving 10 bases unmatched. The CDR3 runs 16 residues. Germline assignment: CDR1 SGHTA and CDR2 FQGTGA. CDR3 in DNA: TGTGCCAGCAGCTTAATGGCGGGAGTGGCGTGGAATGAGCAGTTCTTC. Translation gives CASSLMAGVAWNEQFF.

The rearrangement uses TRBV29-1 and TRBJ2-7; 12 positions agree with TRBD2. This CDR3 is 13 amino acids long. The junction had 8 bases not matched to a gene; V was cut back by 7 bases and J by 7 bases. Germline CDR1 reads SQVTM; CDR2 reads ANQGSEA. CDR3 coding DNA: TGCAGCGCCAGACTAGCGGGGGATCAGGAGCAGTACTTC. Encoded protein: CSARLAGDQEQYF.

V usage is TRBV9 and J usage is TRBJ2-3, with D unresolved. The CDR3 length is 14 residues. Germline V gene data show CDR1 as SGDLS and CDR2 as YYNGEE. V was shortened by 0 bases and J by 4 bases, with 9 bases between the two germline ends. The CDR3, as DNA: TGTGCCAGCAGCGTAGCGATGAATTCAGATACGCAGTATTTT. Amino acid sequence: CASSVAMNSDTQYF. Full variable domain (rest looked up from reference TRBV9 and TRBJ2-3): DSGVTQTPKHLITATGQRVTLRCSPRSGDLSVYWYQQSLDQGLQFLIQYYNGEERAKGNILERFSAQQFPDLHSELNLSSLELGDSALYFCASSVAMNSDTQYFGPGTRLTVL.

The chain uses TRBV20-1 and TRBJ1-2; TRBD1 might be the D (6 bases). Trimming removed 7 bases at V and 6 bases at J, with 12 bases between. The CDR3 extends over 11 amino acids. The germline V gene has CDR1 DFQATT and CDR2 SNEGSKA (reference sequence). The CDR3 is CSGGPGDGYTF. Written as DNA, the CDR3 is TGCAGTGGGGGGCCTGGGGATGGCTACACCTTC.